In this sample, the clone carrying this TCR beta chain turned up many times. No antigen is known for it. The investigators amplified TCR beta CDR3 regions from RNA transcripts. Using the HTBI primer set, a first-round RT-PCR was run on the TCR CDR3. MiXCR, run by TCRdb on the multiplex PCR reads, gives a single entry per CDR3 protein. The table includes about 840,000 distinct CDR3 sequences, approximately 40% detected once. Newly diagnosed hyperthyroidism patients aged 18 to 65 years had disease lasting under 2 months. This sample was taken from a study of T cells in Graves' hyperthyroidism and ophthalmopathy. The study, taken as a whole, reports: Among thyroid clonotypes expanded above 0.001, most also appeared in blood.

Trimming pared 4 bases from V and 0 bases from J, leaving 9 bases between. The CDR3 has 14 residues. The sequenced sample was blood. The chain carries TRBV12-3 or TRBV12-4 and TRBJ1-1, with D uncertain. The sequence was collected from a man younger than 35 with Graves' hyperthyroidism. For the CDR3, the DNA is TGTGCCAGCAGTTCCGGACTCTTGAACACTGAAGCTTTCTTT. Encoded protein: CASSSGLLNTEAFF.